A single sample is the source of the 28 T cell receptor beta chains below, sequenced in a study of CD8+CD57+ T cells in acquired aplastic anemia listed by TCRdb under 2018. Sequencing took place on an Illumina HiSeq 2000. Genomic DNA served as template for TCR beta VDJ combination and CDR3 sequence profiling. TCRdb trimmed public reads at Q25 via fastp, called clones via MiXCR and kept in-frame beta chains. Every distinct CDR3 protein forms one entry, paired with its most common genes and DNA. The sample yields approximately 130,000 distinct CDR3 sequences; almost 40% were counted once. Clones ranked in the top ten supply under 3% of the sample. Expansion of CD8+CD57+ cells had been shown by flow cytometry in the patients chosen for sequencing. Specimen: sorted CD4+, CD8+, or CD8+CD57+ T cells (not recorded which) from PBMCs. These receptors were taken from a human donor with aplastic anemia.

V gene TRBV19 combines with J gene TRBJ1-3, with 8 bases lining up with TRBD1. The CDR3 extends over 16 amino acids. Germline V gene lookup returns CDR1 LNHDA and CDR2 SQIVND (reference sequence). V lost 5 bases to trimming and J lost 4 bases; unmatched junction nucleotides: 10. CDR3 bases: TGTGCCAGTAGTTTCCAACGGACAGGGAACGGAAACACCATATATTTT. Translating gives CASSFQRTGNGNTIYF.

At least ten counts were recorded for this clonotype. The rearrangement uses TRBV7-9 and TRBJ2-3; D gene ambiguous. V lost 0 bases to trimming and J lost 3 bases, with 4 bases between them. Germline CDR1 SEHNR, CDR2 FQNEAQ (reference sequence). The CDR3 has 13 residues. In DNA form, the CDR3 reads TGTGCCAGCAGCTTAGCTGAGACAGATACGCAGTATTTT. Protein product: CASSLAETDTQYF.

The chain is built from TRBV20-1 and TRBJ1-6; D ambiguous. Germline values: CDR1 DFQATT, CDR2 SNEGSKA (reference sequence). Trimming cost V 3 bases and J 7 bases, with 10 bases left between them. CDR3 size: 13 residues. CDR3 nucleotides: TGCAGTGCTAGGGTGGCAGAAAATTCACCCCTCCACTTT. Encoded protein: CSARVAENSPLHF.

The chain carries TRBV10-1 and TRBJ2-5; TRBD1 matches 9 bases. J gave up 3 bases and V 5 bases, and 4 bases lay outside the gene matches. The CDR3 is made up of 14 amino acids. In germline, CDR1 is WNHNN, CDR2 SYGVQD (reference sequence). The CDR3 region is CASSPGQGEETQYF. The CDR3 DNA follows: TGCGCCAGCAGTCCGGGACAGGGCGAAGAGACCCAGTACTTC.

With regard to this clonotype: Just one base apart from a much larger clone, this may be a read error. The V gene is TRBV2, the J gene TRBJ2-7; D is possibly TRBD2 (5 bases). The CDR3 is 15 amino acids. Trimming left V 1 base short and J 0 bases short, with 10 bases between. The germline V gene has CDR1 SNHLY and CDR2 FYNNEI. CDR3 bases: TGTGCCAGCAGTGAAGTGGCGGGCCACTCCTACGAGCAGTACTTC. Amino acids: CASSEVAGHSYEQYF.

This clonotype was recorded many times. The junction departs from the called germline gene at one end, perhaps through a read error. CDR3: CASTLGGEETQYF. CDR3 nucleotide sequence: TGCGCCAGCACCTTGGGGGGTGAAGAGACCCAGTACTTC. V is TRBV5-1 and J is TRBJ2-5; possible D gene TRBD2, 6 bases. CDR3 size: 13 residues. CDR1 is SGHRS and CDR2 is YFSETQ in the germline V gene.

This clonotype was observed at least ten times. The gene calls are TRBV20-1 and TRBJ1-6; D might be TRBD1 (6 bases). Trimming removed 1 base from V and 7 bases from J, with 17 bases in between. The CDR3 runs 16 residues. Germline CDR1 and CDR2: DFQATT and SNEGSKA (reference sequence). CDR3 nucleotides: TGCAGTGCTAGAGTCGCAGGGCCGGGGGGCAATTCACCCCTCCACTTT. This codes for CSARVAGPGGNSPLHF.

Many counts were recorded for this clonotype. Written as DNA, the CDR3 is TGTGCCAGCACCCTCCGGGAGGCAGATACGCAGTATTTT. It encodes CASTLREADTQYF. The chain is built from TRBV7-8 and TRBJ2-3, with 7 bases aligning to TRBD2. The CDR3 runs 13 residues. Germline V gives CDR1 SGHVS, CDR2 FQNEAQ. The V and J ends lost 7 bases and 4 bases, in that order; junction bases with no gene match: 5.

As concerns this clonotype: This could be a read error, since a much larger clone is one nucleotide away. Here the CDR3 omits its conserved ending phenylalanine or tryptophan, so a read error is the likely source. The chain carries TRBV11-2 and TRBJ2-3; the D gene is possibly TRBD1 (5 bases). This CDR3 comprises 14 residues. Per germline, CDR1 SGHAT and CDR2 FQNNGV. Between the trimmed V and J ends, which lost 1 base and 3 bases, there was a span of 8 bases. DNA of the CDR3: TGTGCCAGCAGCTTAGGACAGTTAACAGATACGCAGTATCTT. This encodes CASSLGQLTDTQYL.

The table lists this clonotype with many counts. In DNA form, the CDR3 reads TGTGCCAGCAGTCCCCTCTCGGACTATGGCTACACCTTC. Translation: CASSPLSDYGYTF. The gene calls are TRBV28 and TRBJ1-2; D is uncertain. V lost 5 bases to trimming and J lost 3 bases, with 10 bases between them. The CDR3 has 13 residues. In germline, CDR1 is MDHEN, CDR2 SYDVKM.

There are many counts of this clonotype. The chain carries TRBV28 and TRBJ2-3; weak D call: TRBD2 (5 bases). V dropped 7 bases and J dropped 7 bases, with 9 bases sitting between them. CDR1 and CDR2 from the germline V gene are MDHEN and SYDVKM. The CDR3 length is 11 residues. CDR3 sequence reads: CASTEGNTQYF. The CDR3, as DNA: TGTGCCAGCACCGAGGGAAATACGCAGTATTTT.

The V gene is TRBV2, the J gene TRBJ1-3; no clear D. Per the germline V gene, CDR1 is SNHLY and CDR2 is FYNNEI. The CDR3 is made up of 12 amino acids. Trimming removed 6 bases at V and 3 bases at J, with 6 bases between. The CDR3 DNA is TGTGCCAGCAGCCTAAATGGAAACACCATATATTTT. Translation gives CASSLNGNTIYF.

This clonotype has at least ten counts. The CDR3 DNA is TGTGCCAGCAGCCCGCGGGGTGGTGAGGGGACCAATGAGCAGTTCTTC. Encoded protein: CASSPRGGEGTNEQFF. The V and J genes are TRBV12-3 or TRBV12-4 and TRBJ2-1, with D tentatively TRBD2 (6 bases). This CDR3 is 16 amino acids long. V lost 6 bases and J 6 bases, leaving 21 bases between the germline ends.

This clonotype was detected many times. The chain uses TRBV7-9 and TRBJ1-1; no clear D gene. The CDR3 totals 15 residues. The germline V gene encodes CDR1 SEHNR and CDR2 FQNEAQ (reference sequence). Trimming removed 1 base at V and 2 bases at J, with 11 bases between. The CDR3 loop is CASSLGGSDNTEAFF. CDR3 in DNA: TGTGCCAGCAGCTTAGGTGGAAGTGATAACACTGAAGCTTTCTTT.

This clonotype was found many times. The chain recombines TRBV10-3 with TRBJ1-4, with a possible D match to TRBD1 (5 bases). V was shortened by 2 bases and J by 10 bases, with 17 bases between the two germline ends. From germline, CDR1 is ENHRY and CDR2 SYGVKD. The CDR3 has 15 residues. In nucleotides, the CDR3 is TGTGCCATCAGTGAGGATGTGGGACGACCGGGAAAACTGTTTTTT. It yields the protein CAISEDVGRPGKLFF.

This clonotype occurred many times. The chain couples TRBV29-1 to TRBJ2-2; D might be TRBD1 or TRBD2, each matching 6 bases. The V and J ends lost 6 bases and 5 bases respectively, with 10 bases between them. The CDR3 is 12 amino acids. CDR1 and CDR2 from the germline V gene are SQVTM and ANQGSEA. The CDR3 is CSVEGGTGELFF. Written as DNA, the CDR3 is TGCAGCGTCGAGGGGGGAACCGGGGAGCTGTTTTTT.

Turning to this clonotype: This may arise from a read error, as a much more abundant clone is one base away. A read error is likely, as this CDR3 ends without the conserved phenylalanine or tryptophan. The rearrangement links TRBV6-1 to TRBJ2-7, with a tentative D call TRBD1 (5 bases). The length of the CDR3 is 11 residues. Germline assignment: CDR1 MNHNS and CDR2 SASEGT. Trimming shortened V by 7 bases and J by 9 bases, and 13 bases separated the two germline ends. Written as DNA, the CDR3 is TGTGCCAGCAACGGACACCAGGGGCAGTACGCC. It encodes CASNGHQGQYA.

On this clonotype itself: A much larger clone sits a single nucleotide away, making a read error possible. Lacking the conserved final phenylalanine or tryptophan, this CDR3 likely reflects a read error. CDR3 sequence: CASSTGQVTDTQYI. CDR3 coding DNA: TGCGCCAGCAGCACAGGACAGGTCACAGATACGCAGTATATT. The rearrangement joins TRBV5-1 to TRBJ2-3, with 7 bases lining up with TRBD1. The CDR3 is 14 residues long. Germline V gene lookup returns CDR1 SGHRS and CDR2 YFSETQ. J gave up 2 bases and V 4 bases, and 4 bases lay outside the gene matches.

The CDR3 loop reads CASSGAAVNSPLHF. For the CDR3, the DNA is TGTGCCAGCTCGGGGGCGGCAGTAAATTCACCCCTCCACTTT. This chain connects TRBV12-3 or TRBV12-4 to TRBJ1-6; weak D call: TRBD1 (6 bases). This CDR3 spans 14 amino acids. Trimming left V 8 bases short and J 7 bases short, with 15 bases between.

The V call is TRBV10-1, the J call TRBJ1-2; D may be TRBD1 (5 bases). The CDR3 consists of 14 residues. Trimming took off 2 bases at V and 7 bases at J, with 14 bases between the two ends. The germline V gene has CDR1 WNHNN and CDR2 SYGVQD (reference sequence). The CDR3, as DNA: TGCGCCAGCAGTGAGGGAGGGACGAGGGGTGGCTACACCTTC. It translates to CASSEGGTRGGYTF.

V gene TRBV7-9 combines with J gene TRBJ2-3; D not certain. The V end was cut by 1 base, the J end by 8 bases, with 7 bases between. Germline V lookup: CDR1 SEHNR, CDR2 FQNEAQ (reference sequence). The CDR3 is 12 amino acids. The CDR3 DNA is TGTGCCAGCAGCTTAGGCCACGGTACGCAGTATTTT. Its translation is CASSLGHGTQYF. Using reference TRBV7-9 and TRBJ2-3 for the parts outside the CDR3, the full variable domain is DTGVSQNPRHKITKRGQNVTFRCDPISEHNRLYWYRQTLGQGPEFLTYFQNEAQLEKSRLLSDRFSAERPKGSFSTLEIQRTEQGDSAMYLCASSLGHGTQYFGPGTRLTVL.

This clonotype was recorded at least ten times. V and J are TRBV6-5 and TRBJ1-1, with D possibly matching TRBD1 (6 bases). Trimming pared 8 bases from V and 3 bases from J, leaving 16 bases between. The germline V gene encodes CDR1 MNHEY and CDR2 SVGAGI. This CDR3 comprises 14 residues. CDR3 region: CASGWAGAYTEAFF. In nucleotides, the CDR3 is TGTGCCAGCGGTTGGGCAGGGGCGTACACTGAAGCTTTCTTT.

This clonotype was counted many times. The chain links TRBV5-1 to TRBJ2-7, with D possibly matching TRBD2 (5 bases). Germline V gives CDR1 SGHRS, CDR2 YFSETQ. The CDR3 is 15 amino acids. The V end was cut by 0 bases, the J end by 2 bases, with 12 bases between. The CDR3 sequence: CASSLGGRGAYEQYV. The CDR3 nucleotides are TGCGCCAGCAGCTTGGGAGGACGGGGAGCCTACGAGCAGTACGTC.

Comments on this clonotype: With a much larger clone just one base away, this may be a read error. The chain uses TRBV20-1 and TRBJ2-1; 8 bases agree with TRBD2. The length of the CDR3 is 13 residues. The germline V gene has CDR1 DFQATT and CDR2 SNEGSKA (reference sequence). V was clipped by 4 bases and J by 8 bases; unmatched bases: 7. The CDR3 spells CSATPGGVDEQFF. The CDR3 nucleotides are TGCAGTGCTACCCCGGGGGGGGTCGATGAGCAGTTCTTC.

The J gene is TRBJ1-6, the V gene TRBV10-3, with TRBD1 matching 7 bases. Germline loops: CDR1 ENHRY, CDR2 SYGVKD. Trimming took 2 bases from V and 9 from J; bases not matched to a gene: 7. The length of the CDR3 is 15 residues. The CDR3 is CAISETTGSGSPLHF. CDR3 nucleotide sequence: TGTGCCATCAGTGAGACGACAGGGTCGGGTTCACCCCTCCACTTT.

The chain employs TRBV6-1 and TRBJ2-3; 10 bases align to TRBD1. The end of the DNA aligns better with TRBJ2-5, so the J call may be wrong. Germline CDR1 reads MNHNS; CDR2 reads SASEGT. CDR3 length equals 14 residues. In DNA, the CDR3 is TGTGCCAGCAGAAGGGACAGGGGAAATCAGCCCCAGTACTTC. Its protein is CASRRDRGNQPQYF.

This clonotype has a count of ten or more. The rearrangement joins TRBV28 to TRBJ2-7; 8 bases line up with TRBD1. The CDR3 is 12 amino acids. The trim removed 7 bases at V and 2 bases at J, leaving 1 base unmatched. CDR1 is MDHEN and CDR2 is SYDVKM in the germline V gene. The CDR3 here is CASTGQAYEQYF. The CDR3 nucleotides are TGTGCCAGCACGGGACAGGCCTACGAGCAGTACTTC.

This clonotype was observed at least ten times. The chain links TRBV7-9 to TRBJ1-3; D is ambiguous. Trimming stripped 1 base from V and 0 bases from J, with 10 bases between. The CDR3 has 16 residues. Germline V gene data show CDR1 as SEHNR and CDR2 as FQNEAQ (reference sequence). The CDR3 reads CASSLVLADSGNTIYF. For the CDR3, the DNA is TGTGCCAGCAGCTTAGTATTGGCAGACTCTGGAAACACCATATATTTT.